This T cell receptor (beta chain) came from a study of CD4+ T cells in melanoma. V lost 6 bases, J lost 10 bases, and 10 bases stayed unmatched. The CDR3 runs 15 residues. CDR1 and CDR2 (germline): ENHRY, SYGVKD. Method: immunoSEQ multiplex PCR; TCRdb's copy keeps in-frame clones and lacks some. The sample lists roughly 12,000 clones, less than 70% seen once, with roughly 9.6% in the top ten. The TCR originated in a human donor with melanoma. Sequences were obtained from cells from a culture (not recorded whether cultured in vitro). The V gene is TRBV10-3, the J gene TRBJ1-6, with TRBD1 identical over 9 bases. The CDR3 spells CAIRALDRGSSPLHF. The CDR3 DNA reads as TGTGCCATCAGAGCCCTCGACAGGGGGAGCTCACCCCTCCACTTT.